What follows are 2 T cell receptor beta chains derived from one specimen sequenced in a study of human T cells and chemical hapten exposure. This sample's time point: patch test 1, 2 weeks after DPC sensitization. The treatment is: therapeutic diphenylcyclopropenone sensitization with weekly scalp DPC. TCRdb reprocessed the RACE reads with MiXCR, giving one entry per CDR3 protein. The sample lists fewer than 150,000 distinct CDR3 sequences; around 13% were seen once. Sequencing used whole blood, obtained in connection with sensitization to the hapten diphenylcyclopropenone (DPC). The receptors shown here come from a man between 18 and 29 years old with alopecia areata. Some clones in this sample may be carry-over from other donors' samples.

The chain links TRBV7-9 to TRBJ1-1; D unresolved. The CDR3 has 13 amino acids. The V and J ends lost 1 base and 4 bases respectively, with 7 bases between them. CDR1 and CDR2 (germline): SEHNR, FQNEAQ (reference sequence). The CDR3 region has the DNA TGTGCCAGCAGCTTAGAGGCTCCCACTGAAGCTTTCTTT. This sequence encodes CASSLEAPTEAFF.

The sample holds a few counts of this clonotype. The chain has TRBV25-1 and TRBJ1-2, with D possibly matching TRBD1 (5 bases). This CDR3 has 15 amino acids. V lost 3 bases and J 2 bases, leaving 13 bases between the germline ends. The germline CDR1 and CDR2 sequences are MGHDK and SYGVNS. The CDR3 here is CASSDPGRTNYGYTF. The CDR3 coding sequence is TGTGCCAGCAGTGATCCGGGACGCACAAACTATGGCTACACCTTC.